The sequence of this T cell receptor beta chain was determined in a study of patients and donors after allogeneic stem cell transplantation. TCRdb recomputed calls from the RT-PCR reads with MiXCR, one row per CDR3 protein. Seen here are under 200,000 distinct CDR3 sequences, about 32% observed once, and the top ten hold around 3%. CDR3 length: 17 residues. V trimming: 2 bases; J trimming: 5 bases; junction bases outside the gene matches: 10. The sample comprised blood, either unsorted or a sorted T cell fraction (not recorded which). The V and J genes are TRBV12-3 or TRBV12-4 and TRBJ2-7, with 12 bases fitting TRBD2. The clonotype comes from a human donor who was either an allogeneic HSCT recipient or a stem cell or donor lymphocyte infusion donor (not recorded which). It is not recorded whose cells these are; they may come from a transplant donor. The CDR3 is CASSLLTRTSGTDEQYF. The CDR3 coding sequence is TGTGCCAGCAGTTTACTAACCCGGACTAGCGGGACTGACGAGCAGTACTTC.